The 19 T cell receptor beta chains listed next were all sequenced from one sample in a study of Ad26.COV2.S vaccination and SARS-CoV-2 variants. Data came from immunoSEQ multiplex PCR; TCRdb stores just in-frame clones and leaves some out. This table holds hundreds of thousands of clones, around 82% found once. Treatment defined: some 20 received Ad26.COV2.S at low or high dose, single or two shots; roughly five received placebo; per-sample allocation not given. Vaccine and placebo recipients were sampled on day 63 after the first injection. The source was peripheral blood, collected in a trial of Ad26.COV2.S vaccine versus placebo. The source of these receptors is a person aged 18-65 years who received the Ad26.COV2.S COVID-19 vaccine or a placebo.

The rearrangement links TRBV6-1 to TRBJ2-2, with D possibly TRBD1 on 6 matching bases. Germline V CDR1 and CDR2: MNHNS, SASEGT. With 3 bases removed from V and 4 bases from J, the gap between germline ends came to 15 bases. CDR3 length: 16 amino acids. The CDR3 region has the DNA TGTGCCAGCAGTGAGGGAGCAGGGGCAGTCACCGGGGAGCTGTTTTTT. Translation: CASSEGAGAVTGELFF.

The rearrangement uses TRBV9 and TRBJ2-7, with TRBD2 matching 7 bases. The CDR3 is made up of 15 amino acids. V shed 0 bases, J shed 1 base, and the junction held 4 bases outside the gene matches. Germline CDR1 reads SGDLS; CDR2 reads YYNGEE. Here the CDR3 DNA reads TGTGCCAGCAGCGTAGCGGCGGGGGAATCCTACGAGCAGTACTTC. This codes for CASSVAAGESYEQYF. Based on the CDR3 plus reference TRBV9 and TRBJ2-7, the full variable domain is DSGVTQTPKHLITATGQRVTLRCSPRSGDLSVYWYQQSLDQGLQFLIQYYNGEERAKGNILERFSAQQFPDLHSELNLSSLELGDSALYFCASSVAAGESYEQYFGPGTRLTVT.

This chain connects TRBV2 to TRBJ2-5, with D possibly being TRBD1 (6 bases). CDR3 size: 11 residues. V was shortened by 8 bases and J by 5 bases, with 9 bases between the two germline ends. The germline gives CDR1 SNHLY, CDR2 FYNNEI. This chain's CDR3 is CASGQGETQYF. The CDR3 coding sequence is TGTGCCAGCGGCCAGGGGGAGACCCAGTACTTC.

The gene calls are TRBV2 and TRBJ2-7; 8 bases fit TRBD1. CDR1 is SNHLY, CDR2 FYNNEI, per germline. The CDR3 has 15 amino acids. Losses at the gene ends were 6 bases for V and 4 bases for J; bases not matched to a gene: 11. CDR3 sequence (DNA): TGTGCCAGCAGAGACACCGGGACAGGTGGTTACGAGCAGTACTTC. It codes for CASRDTGTGGYEQYF.

This rearrangement joins TRBV6-6 to TRBJ1-1; no firm D call. The CDR3 is made up of 16 amino acids. Germline V lookup: CDR1 MNHNY, CDR2 SVGAGI (reference sequence). Between the trimmed V and J ends, which lost 6 bases and 1 base, there was a span of 18 bases. The DNA for the CDR3 is TGTGCCAGCAGCCCCGGGGTCCCCGCCTCGAACACTGAAGCTTTCTTT. The encoded protein is CASSPGVPASNTEAFF.

The CDR3 region is CSVLPWDLEYGYTF. In DNA, the CDR3 is TGCAGCGTCTTACCGTGGGACCTAGAATATGGCTACACCTTC. The rearrangement joins TRBV29-1 to TRBJ1-2, with a tentative D call TRBD1 (5 bases). Germline V gene sequence: CDR1 SQVTM, CDR2 ANQGSEA. This CDR3 is 14 amino acids long. V dropped 6 bases and J dropped 5 bases, with 19 bases sitting between them. Drawing the rest from reference TRBV29-1 and TRBJ1-2, the complete variable domain is SAVISQKPSRDICQRGTSLTIQCQVDSQVTMMFWYRQQPGQSLTLIATANQGSEATYESGFVIDKFPISRPNLTFSTLTVSNMSPEDSSIYLCSVLPWDLEYGYTFGSGTRLTVV.

In DNA, the CDR3 is TGCGCCAGCAGCCCGGGACTAGCGGGAGTCGGTGAGCAGTTCTTC. It codes for CASSPGLAGVGEQFF. The chain combines TRBV5-1 with TRBJ2-1, with 14 bases that match TRBD2. There are 15 residues in the CDR3. CDR1 SGHRS and CDR2 YFSETQ come from the germline V gene. The trim removed 4 bases at V and 9 bases at J, leaving 6 bases unmatched.

The V gene is TRBV25-1, the J gene TRBJ2-7; D may be TRBD1 (5 bases). CDR1 MGHDK and CDR2 SYGVNS come from the germline V gene. This CDR3 is 15 amino acids long. Trimming took off 6 bases at V and 0 bases at J, with 15 bases between the two ends. The CDR3, as DNA: TGTGCCAGCAGGGGGCTTAGTCGGAGCTCCTACGAGCAGTACTTC. It codes for CASRGLSRSSYEQYF.

The rearrangement uses TRBV19 and TRBJ1-2; D perhaps matches TRBD1 (5 bases). Germline-derived CDR1 and CDR2 are LNHDA and SQIVND (reference sequence). The CDR3 is 15 residues long. V lost 6 bases and J lost 3, with 17 bases in between. The CDR3 sequence is CASRVGTPRDYGYTF. DNA for the CDR3: TGTGCCAGTAGAGTTGGGACTCCGAGGGACTATGGCTACACCTTC.

With respect to this clone: Since the CDR3 does not end with the conserved phenylalanine or tryptophan, this likely comes from a read error. The chain has TRBV19 and TRBJ2-7, with D hard to call. This CDR3 has 13 residues. The V and J ends lost 3 bases and 3 bases respectively, with 9 bases between them. Germline V CDR1 and CDR2: LNHDA, SQIVND (reference sequence). CDR3 nucleotide sequence: TGTGCCAGTAGTATCAAGGGTATCTACGAGCAGTACCTC. It translates to CASSIKGIYEQYL.

The chain recombines TRBV3-1 (or the pseudogene TRBV3-2) with TRBJ2-2, with unresolved D. CDR1 and CDR2 (germline): LGHDT, YNNKEL (reference sequence). The CDR3 is 17 amino acids. The germline V and J ends were trimmed by 4 bases and 6 bases, with 21 bases remaining between them. The CDR3 DNA reads TGTGCCAGCAGCCCGGACGGCTCTAGGCCCCCGGCCGGGGAGCTGTTTTTT. Translated, it gives CASSPDGSRPPAGELFF.

The chain links TRBV7-3 to TRBJ2-4, with D perhaps being TRBD1 or TRBD2 (5 bases each). Germline-derived CDR1 and CDR2 are SGHTA and FQGTGA. This CDR3 comprises 16 residues. V lost 1 base and J lost 8, with 18 bases in between. Here the CDR3 reads CASSLSGAGPGYIQYF. The CDR3 bases are TGTGCCAGCAGCTTAAGCGGCGCAGGGCCGGGGTACATTCAGTACTTC. Looking up the rest from reference TRBV7-3 and TRBJ2-4 gives the full variable domain: GAGVSQTPSNKVTEKGKYVELRCDPISGHTALYWYRQSLGQGPEFLIYFQGTGAADDSGLPNDRFFAVRPEGSVSTLKIQRTERGDSAVYLCASSLSGAGPGYIQYFGAGTRLSVL.

J is TRBJ1-1 and V is TRBV6-5; D remains unclear. V shed 3 bases and J shed 7 bases, with 15 bases lying between them. The CDR3 length is 14 residues. Germline CDR1 and CDR2: MNHEY and SVGAGI. The CDR3 sequence is CASSYKEGWGEAFF. DNA for the CDR3: TGTGCCAGCAGTTATAAAGAGGGCTGGGGTGAAGCTTTCTTT.

CDR3 protein: CASVSSVWGDYGYTF. The DNA of the CDR3 is TGTGCCAGCGTCTCCTCCGTCTGGGGGGACTATGGCTACACCTTC. V gene TRBV6-5 combines with J gene TRBJ1-2, with a tentative D call TRBD1 (5 bases). Germline CDR1 and CDR2: MNHEY and SVGAGI. The V and J ends lost 8 bases and 3 bases respectively, with 19 bases between them. CDR3 length: 15 amino acids.

The rearrangement joins TRBV10-3 to TRBJ2-6; 11 bases fit TRBD1. The CDR3 runs to 15 residues. Germline trimming cut 9 bases from V and 0 bases from J; bases unmatched to any gene: 1. Germline CDR1 ENHRY, CDR2 SYGVKD. The CDR3 region has the DNA TGTGCCATAGGACAGGGGGCCTCTGGGGCCAACGTCCTGACTTTC. Translated, it gives CAIGQGASGANVLTF.

In regard to this clone: One junction end does not reproduce the germline sequence, and a read error may be involved. This chain links TRBV5-6 with TRBJ2-7; a possible D gene is TRBD1 (6 bases). This CDR3 has 13 amino acids. Germline CDR1 is SGHDT and CDR2 is YYEEEE. The CDR3 region is CASSLRAGVPRTF. DNA of the CDR3: TGTGCCAGCAGCTTGAGGGCAGGGGTCCCAAGGACCTTC.

A few counts support this clone. The gene calls are TRBV7-9 and TRBJ2-7, with D hard to call. Trimming stripped 8 bases from V and 6 bases from J, with 11 bases between. Germline CDR1 reads SEHNR; CDR2 reads FQNEAQ (reference sequence). The length of the CDR3 is 11 residues. The CDR3 here is CASALGGEQYF. As DNA, the CDR3 is TGTGCCAGCGCCCTTGGCGGCGAGCAGTACTTC.

The chain uses TRBV3-1 (or the pseudogene TRBV3-2) and TRBJ1-3, with D perhaps matching TRBD1 (6 bases). Germline V CDR1 and CDR2: LGHDT, YNNKEL (reference sequence). The CDR3 sequence is 15 residues long. V was trimmed by 6 bases and J by 4 bases, leaving 16 bases between them. CDR3 DNA sequence: TGTGCCAGCAGTCAACGGGGGGCCGAAGGAAACACCATATATTTT. As protein: CASSQRGAEGNTIYF.

This sequence joins TRBV5-1 and TRBJ2-7; TRBD1 matches 7 bases. The CDR3 has 15 residues. V lost 4 bases, J lost 4 bases, and 11 bases stayed unmatched. The germline V gene has CDR1 SGHRS and CDR2 YFSETQ. The CDR3 is CASSALPGQSYEQYF. CDR3 sequence (DNA): TGCGCCAGCAGCGCCCTACCGGGACAGTCTTACGAGCAGTACTTC.